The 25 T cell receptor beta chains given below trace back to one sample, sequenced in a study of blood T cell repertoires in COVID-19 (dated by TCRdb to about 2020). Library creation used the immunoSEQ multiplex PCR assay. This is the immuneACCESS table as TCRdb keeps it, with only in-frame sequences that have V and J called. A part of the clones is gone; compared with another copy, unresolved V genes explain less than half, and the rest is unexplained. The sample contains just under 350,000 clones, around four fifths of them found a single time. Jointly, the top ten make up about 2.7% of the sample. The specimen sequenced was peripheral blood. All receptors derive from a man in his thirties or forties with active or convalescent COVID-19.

CDR3 nucleotides: TGTGCCAGCAGCTTAGCCCTCCTTTACGAGCAGTACTTC. Protein product: CASSLALLYEQYF. The chain has TRBV7-2 and TRBJ2-7; D call uncertain. Germline V gene data show CDR1 as SGHTA and CDR2 as FQGNSA. This CDR3 spans 13 amino acids. Trimming took 0 bases from V and 4 from J, leaving 7 bases between them. Full variable domain (rest looked up from reference TRBV7-2 and TRBJ2-7): GAGVSQSPSNKVTEKGKDVELRCDPISGHTALYWYRQSLGQGLEFLIYFQGNSAPDKSGLPSDRFSAERTGGSVSTLTIQRTQQEDSAVYLCASSLALLYEQYFGPGTRLTVT.

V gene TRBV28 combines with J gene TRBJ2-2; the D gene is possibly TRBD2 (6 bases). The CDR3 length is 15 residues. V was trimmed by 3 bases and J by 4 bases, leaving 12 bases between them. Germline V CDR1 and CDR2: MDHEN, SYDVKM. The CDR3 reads CASSLASVGTGELFF. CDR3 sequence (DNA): TGTGCCAGCAGTTTGGCTAGCGTAGGCACCGGGGAGCTGTTTTTT.

Here the CDR3 reads CASKLGGSTEAFF. CDR3 DNA sequence: TGTGCCAGCAAGCTAGGGGGAAGCACTGAAGCTTTCTTT. The V call is TRBV6-5, the J call TRBJ1-1, with D possibly matching TRBD1 (6 bases). Germline CDR1 and CDR2: MNHEY and SVGAGI. The CDR3 length is 13 residues. V was shortened by 7 bases and J by 4 bases, with 13 bases between the two germline ends.

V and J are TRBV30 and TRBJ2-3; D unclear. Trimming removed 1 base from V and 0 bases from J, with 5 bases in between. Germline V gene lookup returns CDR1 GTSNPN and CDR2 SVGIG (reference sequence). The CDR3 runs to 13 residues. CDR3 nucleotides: TGTGCCTGGAGTGCCATTAGCACAGATACGCAGTATTTT. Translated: CAWSAISTDTQYF.

CDR3 in DNA: TGTGCCAGCAGCTGGGAGGGGCGGGATGAAGCTTTCTTT. It is translated as CASSWEGRDEAFF. The V and J genes are TRBV28 and TRBJ1-1; possibly TRBD1 for D (5 bases). The ends were cut back, 6 bases at V and 7 bases at J, with 15 bases in the middle. The CDR3 length is 13 residues. Germline V gene lookup returns CDR1 MDHEN and CDR2 SYDVKM. Looking up the rest from reference TRBV28 and TRBJ1-1 gives the full variable domain: DVKVTQSSRYLVKRTGEKVFLECVQDMDHENMFWYRQDPGLGLRLIYFSYDVKMKEKGDIPEGYSVSREKKERFSLILESASTNQTSMYLCASSWEGRDEAFFGQGTRLTVV.

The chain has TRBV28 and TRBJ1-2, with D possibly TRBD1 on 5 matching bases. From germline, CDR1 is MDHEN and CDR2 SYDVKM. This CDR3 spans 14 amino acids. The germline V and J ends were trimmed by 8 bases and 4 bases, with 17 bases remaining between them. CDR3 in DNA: TGTGCCAGCTGCCTCCCGGGACTTCCCTATGGCTACACCTTC. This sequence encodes CASCLPGLPYGYTF.

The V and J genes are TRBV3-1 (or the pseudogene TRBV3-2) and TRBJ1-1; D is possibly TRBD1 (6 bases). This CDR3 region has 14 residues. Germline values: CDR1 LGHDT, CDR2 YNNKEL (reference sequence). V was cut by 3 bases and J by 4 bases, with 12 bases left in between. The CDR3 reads CASSQGALGTEAFF. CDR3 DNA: TGTGCCAGCAGCCAGGGGGCCCTGGGCACTGAAGCTTTCTTT.

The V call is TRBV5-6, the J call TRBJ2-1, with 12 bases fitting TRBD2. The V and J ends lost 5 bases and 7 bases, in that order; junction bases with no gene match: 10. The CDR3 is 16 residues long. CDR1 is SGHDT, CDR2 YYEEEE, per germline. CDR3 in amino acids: CASSRASSGGANEQFF. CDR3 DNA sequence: TGTGCCAGCAGTCGGGCTTCTAGCGGGGGGGCGAATGAGCAGTTCTTC.

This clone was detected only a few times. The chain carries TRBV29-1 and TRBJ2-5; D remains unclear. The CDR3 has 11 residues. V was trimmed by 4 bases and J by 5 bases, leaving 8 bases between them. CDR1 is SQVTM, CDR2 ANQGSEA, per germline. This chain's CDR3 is CSVAVRETQYF. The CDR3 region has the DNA TGCAGCGTTGCTGTCAGGGAGACCCAGTACTTC.

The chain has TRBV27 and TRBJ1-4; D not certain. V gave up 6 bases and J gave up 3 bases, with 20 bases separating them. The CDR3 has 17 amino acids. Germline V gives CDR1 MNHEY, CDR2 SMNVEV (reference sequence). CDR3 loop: CASRRSSLVGPNEKLFF. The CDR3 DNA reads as TGTGCCAGCAGGCGCTCGAGCCTGGTGGGCCCTAATGAAAAACTGTTTTTT. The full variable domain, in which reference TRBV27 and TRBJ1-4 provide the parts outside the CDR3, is EAQVTQNPRYLITVTGKKLTVTCSQNMNHEYMSWYRQDPGLGLRQIYYSMNVEVTDKGDVPEGYKVSRKEKRNFPLILESPSPNQTSLYFCASRRSSLVGPNEKLFFGSGTQLSVL.

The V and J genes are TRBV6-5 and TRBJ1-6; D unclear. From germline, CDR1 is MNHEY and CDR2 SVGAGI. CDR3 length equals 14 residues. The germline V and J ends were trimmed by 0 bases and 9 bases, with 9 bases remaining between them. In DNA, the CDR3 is TGTGCCAGCAGTTACTCAACAAGGAGTTCACCCCTCCACTTT. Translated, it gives CASSYSTRSSPLHF.

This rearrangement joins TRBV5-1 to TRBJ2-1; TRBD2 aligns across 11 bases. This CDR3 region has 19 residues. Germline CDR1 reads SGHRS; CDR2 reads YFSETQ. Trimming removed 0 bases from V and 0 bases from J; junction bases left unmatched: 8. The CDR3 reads CASSLGATSGINSYNEQFF. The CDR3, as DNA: TGCGCCAGCAGCTTGGGAGCGACTAGCGGGATTAACTCCTACAATGAGCAGTTCTTC.

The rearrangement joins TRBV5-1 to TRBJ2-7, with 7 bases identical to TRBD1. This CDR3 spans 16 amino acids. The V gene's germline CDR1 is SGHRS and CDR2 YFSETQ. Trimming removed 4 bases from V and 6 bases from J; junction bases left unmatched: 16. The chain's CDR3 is CASSAPAGTVVSEQYF. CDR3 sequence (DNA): TGCGCCAGCAGCGCCCCCGCCGGGACAGTGGTCTCCGAGCAGTACTTC.

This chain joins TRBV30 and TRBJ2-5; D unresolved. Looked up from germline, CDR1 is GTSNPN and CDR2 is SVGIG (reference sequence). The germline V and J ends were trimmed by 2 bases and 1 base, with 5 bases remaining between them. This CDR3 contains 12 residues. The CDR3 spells CAWSPLQETQYF. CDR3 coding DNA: TGTGCCTGGAGTCCTCTCCAAGAGACCCAGTACTTC.

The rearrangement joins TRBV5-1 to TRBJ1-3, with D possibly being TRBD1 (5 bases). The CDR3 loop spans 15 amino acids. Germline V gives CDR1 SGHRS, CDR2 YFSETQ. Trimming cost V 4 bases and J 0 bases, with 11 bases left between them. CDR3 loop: CASSPQVSSGNTIYF. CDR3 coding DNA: TGCGCCAGCAGCCCACAGGTTAGCTCTGGAAACACCATATATTTT.

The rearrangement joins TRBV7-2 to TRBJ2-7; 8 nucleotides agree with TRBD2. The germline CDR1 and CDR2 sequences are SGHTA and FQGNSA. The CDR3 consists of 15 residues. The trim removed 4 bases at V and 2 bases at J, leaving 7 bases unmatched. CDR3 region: CASSSRYSGTYEQYF. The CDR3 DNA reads TGTGCCAGCAGCTCACGGTATAGCGGGACCTACGAGCAGTACTTC.

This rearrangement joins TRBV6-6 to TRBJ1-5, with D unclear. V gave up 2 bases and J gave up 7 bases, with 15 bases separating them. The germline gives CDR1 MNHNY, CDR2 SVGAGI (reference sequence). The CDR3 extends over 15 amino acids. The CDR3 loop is CASSYPGGSGQPQHF. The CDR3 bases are TGTGCCAGCAGTTACCCAGGCGGTTCGGGACAGCCCCAGCATTTT.

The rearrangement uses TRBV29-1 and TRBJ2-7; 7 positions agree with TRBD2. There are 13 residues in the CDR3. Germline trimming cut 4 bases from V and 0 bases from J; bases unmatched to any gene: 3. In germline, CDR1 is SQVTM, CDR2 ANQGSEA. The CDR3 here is CSVGRGSSYEQYF. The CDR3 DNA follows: TGCAGCGTTGGGCGGGGGAGCTCCTACGAGCAGTACTTC.

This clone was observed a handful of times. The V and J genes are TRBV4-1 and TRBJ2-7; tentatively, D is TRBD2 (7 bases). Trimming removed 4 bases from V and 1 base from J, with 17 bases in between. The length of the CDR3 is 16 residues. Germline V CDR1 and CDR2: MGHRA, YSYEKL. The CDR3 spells CASSLVGGGRSYEQYF. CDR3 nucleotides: TGCGCCAGCAGCCTCGTAGGGGGGGGCCGATCCTACGAGCAGTACTTC.

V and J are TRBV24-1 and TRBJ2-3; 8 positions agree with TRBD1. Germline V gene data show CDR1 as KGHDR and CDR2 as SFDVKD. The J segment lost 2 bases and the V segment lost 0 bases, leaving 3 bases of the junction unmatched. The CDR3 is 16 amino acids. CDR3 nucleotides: TGTGCCACCAGTGATTTGGGGACAGGCGACACAGATACGCAGTATTTT. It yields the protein CATSDLGTGDTDTQYF.

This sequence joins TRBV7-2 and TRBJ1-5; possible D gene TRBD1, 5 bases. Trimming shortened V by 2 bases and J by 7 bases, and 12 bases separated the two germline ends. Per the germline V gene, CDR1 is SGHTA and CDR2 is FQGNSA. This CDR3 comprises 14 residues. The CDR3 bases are TGTGCCAGCAGCTTAAACCAGGGTGGACAGCCCCAGCATTTT. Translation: CASSLNQGGQPQHF.

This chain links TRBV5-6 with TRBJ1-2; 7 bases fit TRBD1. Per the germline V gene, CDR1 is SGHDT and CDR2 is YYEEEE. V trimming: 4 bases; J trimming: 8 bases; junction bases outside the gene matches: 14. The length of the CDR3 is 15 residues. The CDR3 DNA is TGTGCCAGCAGCCCCCTCGGCCAAGACAGGGCGGGCTACACCTTC. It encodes CASSPLGQDRAGYTF.

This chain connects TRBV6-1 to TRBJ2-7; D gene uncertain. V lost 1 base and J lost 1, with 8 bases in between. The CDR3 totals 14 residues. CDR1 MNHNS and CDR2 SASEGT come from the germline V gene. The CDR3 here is CASSEDPGSYEQYF. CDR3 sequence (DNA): TGTGCCAGCAGTGAAGATCCGGGTTCCTACGAGCAGTACTTC.

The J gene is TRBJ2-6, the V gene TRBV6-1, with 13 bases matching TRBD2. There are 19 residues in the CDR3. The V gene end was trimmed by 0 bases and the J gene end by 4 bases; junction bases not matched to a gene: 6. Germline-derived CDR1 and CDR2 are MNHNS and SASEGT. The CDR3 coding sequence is TGTGCCAGCAGTGAAGCGGAGGGACTAGCGGGAAGCGGGGCCAACGTCCTGACTTTC. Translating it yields CASSEAEGLAGSGANVLTF.

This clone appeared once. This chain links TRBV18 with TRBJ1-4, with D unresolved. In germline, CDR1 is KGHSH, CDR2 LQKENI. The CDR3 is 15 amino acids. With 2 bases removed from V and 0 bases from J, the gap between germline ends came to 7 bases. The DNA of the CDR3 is TGTGCCAGCTCACCAGGAGTTTCAACTAATGAAAAACTGTTTTTT. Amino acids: CASSPGVSTNEKLFF.